Listed below are T cell receptor beta chains from one sample, sequenced in a study of identical twins. TCRdb processed the 5' RACE reads anew with MiXCR; each CDR3 protein has one entry. The sample holds about 1.7 million distinct CDR3 sequences, around a third seen once. The material sequenced was cord blood. Receptors were obtained from a newborn girl in good health. Each CDR3 is given with its conserved first and last residue. Clone size is not always given. Where it is, it says once, few, many or a class for expanded clones.

>TRBV5-1|few
CASSTRDSGEKLFF
>TRBV20-1|-
CSAADRVYGTDTQYF
>TRBV2|-
CASSESVSYNEQYF
>TRBV28|once
CASTTYRAYSNQPQHF
>TRBV29-1|-
CSVRNVTYEQYF
>TRBV27|-
CASSARDSGNEQFF
>TRBV6-1|few
CASSEEGVPSSNYGYTF
>TRBV6-1|-
CASSEVGASGILWEQYF
>TRBV4-2|-
CASSQVSTGGGYTF
>TRBV6-5|-
CASGHGGQGPDTQYF
>TRBV13|few
CASSSGGGFVSYEQYF
>TRBV7-9|-
CASSFRTSRNDQFF
>TRBV12-3/TRBV12-4|few
CASSNRVGGYTF
>TRBV20-1|-
CSARVRWPGELFF
>TRBV5-1|-
CASSLVLAGGRDTQYF
>TRBV10-3|few
CAIPPRTGEGKLFF
>TRBV6-6|-
CASSHIGLAGTTDTQYF
>TRBV3-1|few
CASSQDQLGEQFF
>TRBV20-1|once
CSARDEGAHNEQFF
>TRBV14|-
CTSSPQSYEQYF
>TRBV2|-
CASSGLRGRDYGYTF
>TRBV5-1|-
CASSFNSQETQYF
>TRBV2|-
CSSSEATQYF
>TRBV2|-
CASSEPRDSHEQYF
>TRBV27|-
CASSLFSGAYEQYF
>TRBV20-1|-
CSARERGASYEQYF
>TRBV28|-
CASSLGRKRVSSTDTQYF
>TRBV12-3/TRBV12-4|few
CASGSRLADVTDTQYF
>TRBV28|few
CASSLIGQGGRKRWNEQYF
>TRBV4-1|-
CASSQVAGGSGANVLTF
>TRBV5-5|few
CASSLRQENSPLHF
>TRBV20-1|-
CSARVAGAVGSYEQYF
>TRBV20-1|few
CSGNRGNYNEQYF
>TRBV11-2|-
CASSLVGGPTYNEQYF
>TRBV18|-
CASSRDIPNTEAFF
>TRBV2|-
CASSDRDRVVYEQYF
>TRBV20-1|few
CSAGDTDRGPSGYTF
>TRBV14|-
CASSQVWWGSGIADTQYF
>TRBV24-1|-
CATRTGLSYEQYF
>TRBV14|-
CASSDGSGVHEQYF
>TRBV2|-
CASRPGGNGYTF
>TRBV2|-
CASSEDPPYGYTF
>TRBV29-1|-
CSVGGAGGWNEQFF
>TRBV20-1|-
CSATGAGGLSPLHF
>TRBV4-2|-
CASSQDAGWGNEQFF
>TRBV7-8|-
CASSFSLRPSNTGEVFF
>TRBV12-3/TRBV12-4|-
CASSFSRRGLTDTQYF
>TRBV6-2/TRBV6-3|-
CASRFDGITEAFF
>TRBV21-1|few
CASTSPIGTVVYEQYF
>TRBV5-1|few
CASSLEGLSGTDTQYF
>TRBV25-1|few
CASSTVGANVLTF